This T cell receptor (beta chain) was sequenced in a study of CD8+CD57+ T cells in acquired aplastic anemia. Findings and limits, study-wide: For CD8+ Simpson's diversity, patients and controls showed no significant difference.

CD8+CD57+ cell expansion, shown by flow cytometry, had occurred in the patients selected for sequencing. This clonotype has more than one count but fewer than ten. No antigen is known for it. For CDR3 and TCR beta VDJ profiling, genomic DNA was the template used. TCRdb re-called the reads through MiXCR, storing one row per CDR3 protein. The data show 150,000 to 200,000 distinct CDR3 sequences, with around 50% seen just once and over 10% held by the top ten. CDR3 length: 13 amino acids. Germline values: CDR1 SGHNT, CDR2 YENEEA. V was pared by 1 base and J by 7 bases, with 7 bases between. The sequence came from a human donor with aplastic anemia. The source material was sorted CD4+, CD8+, or CD8+CD57+ T cells (not recorded which) from PBMCs. The rearrangement links TRBV11-3 to TRBJ2-2; maybe TRBD1 (5 bases). The CDR3 loop is CASSLGGYGELFF. The CDR3 bases are TGTGCCAGCAGCTTAGGGGGCTACGGGGAGCTGTTTTTT.